This T cell receptor (beta chain) was sequenced for a study of long-term antiretroviral therapy in people with HIV. They ran version v3.0 of the immunoSEQ assay at survey level. Assay: immunoSEQ multiplex PCR; the TCRdb copy retains only in-frame clones and omits some. The data contain tens of thousands of clones, approximately 88% of them singletons. Broader study findings: Data on ART adherence, viral resistance or therapy changes were unavailable. Repertoire composition at all time points was dominated by clones that had expanded before ART.

On this clone: What it recognizes is unknown.

This CDR3 has 15 residues. CDR1 and CDR2 (germline): LNHDA, SQIVND (reference sequence). V was shortened by 5 bases and J by 4 bases, with 17 bases between the two germline ends. Specimen: unsorted PBMCs, collected almost 2.9 years after starting antiretroviral therapy. This sequence was found in a man in his thirties or forties with HIV. The chain is built from TRBV19 and TRBJ1-1; TRBD1 is a possible D gene (6 bases). Here the CDR3 reads CASSPRAGAGTEAFF. CDR3 nucleotides: TGTGCCAGTAGTCCCCGGGCGGGGGCGGGCACTGAAGCTTTCTTT.